The rows below give T cell receptor beta chains drawn from one sample of a study of shared clonotypes between healthy human individuals. Sequencing used immunoSEQ multiplex PCR; TCRdb keeps in-frame clones, though not all of them. Among approximately 2.5 million clones listed, roughly 93% were seen once. Sequencing used naive CD4+ T cells from PBMCs. The receptors were sampled from a young man in good health. Some clones in this sample may be carry-over from other donors' samples. CDR3s include the opening cysteine and the closing phenylalanine or tryptophan. A D gene is named only where the DNA matches it firmly.

CASSLAVGYEQYF,TGTGCCAGCAGCTTAGCGGTGGGCTACGAGCAGTACTTC,TRBV7-2,TRBJ2-7,NA
CASSVGGGGINEQFF,TGTGCCAGCAGCGTAGGTGGCGGAGGGATCAATGAGCAGTTCTTC,TRBV9,TRBJ2-1,NA
CASSVEGTDTQYF,TGTGCCAGCAGCGTGGAGGGCACAGATACGCAGTATTTT,TRBV5-4,TRBJ2-3,NA
CASSRRDRRNNEQFF,TGTGCCAGCAGCCGCCGGGACAGGCGAAACAATGAGCAGTTCTTC,TRBV11-3,TRBJ2-1,TRBD1
CASSLWQLTNTGELFF,TGTGCCAGCAGCTTGTGGCAACTCACGAACACCGGGGAGCTGTTTTTT,TRBV5-6,TRBJ2-2,NA
CASSLTGEQYF,TGCGCCAGCAGCTTGACAGGCGAGCAGTACTTC,TRBV5-1,TRBJ2-7,NA
CASSPRGSTEPLWYEQYF,TGTGCCAGCAGCCCCAGGGGTTCCACAGAACCCCTCTGGTACGAGCAGTACTTC,TRBV9,TRBJ2-7,NA
CASSLASGGTDTQYF,TGTGCCAGCAGCTTAGCTAGCGGGGGCACAGATACGCAGTATTTT,TRBV7-9,TRBJ2-3,TRBD2
CASRRGLRNEKLFF,TGTGCCAGCCGGAGGGGTTTACGAAATGAAAAACTGTTTTTT,TRBV27,TRBJ1-4,NA
CASSILDRGAGQPQHF,TGTGCCAGCAGTATTCTAGACAGGGGGGCAGGTCAGCCCCAGCATTTT,TRBV28,TRBJ1-5,TRBD1
CASSRGQSGYTF,TGTGCCAGCAGTCGTGGGCAGTCTGGCTACACCTTC,TRBV28,TRBJ1-2,NA
CASSSPRREGIRDTQYF,TGTGCCAGCAGCTCCCCTCGGCGGGAGGGCATCAGAGATACGCAGTATTTT,TRBV7-3,TRBJ2-3,TRBD2
CASSRGQGIPDTQYF,TGTGCCAGCAGTAGGGGACAGGGGATCCCAGATACGCAGTATTTT,TRBV9,TRBJ2-3,TRBD1
CASSRGAGNTIYF,TGTGCCAGTAGTAGGGGAGCTGGAAACACCATATATTTT,TRBV19,TRBJ1-3,NA
CSARTGYGYTF,TGCAGTGCGAGGACGGGCTATGGCTACACCTTC,TRBV20-1,TRBJ1-2,NA
CASSPGTTSYNEQFF,TGCGCCAGCAGCCCCGGGACAACCTCCTACAATGAGCAGTTCTTC,TRBV5-1,TRBJ2-1,NA